The 10 T cell receptor beta chains reported below all come from one sample, sequenced in a study of T cell clonotyping in hematopoietic cell transplantation. Described time point: recipient sample about 28 days before transplant, after cytoreduction. TCRdb keeps only in-frame clones here, not all; method: immunoSEQ multiplex PCR. The sample consists of roughly 40,000 clones, 85% of them appearing once. The sample was peripheral blood mononuclear cells, taken before stem cell transplant. All receptors come from a man aged 60 to 75 with acute myeloid leukemia. Some clones in this sample may be carry-over from other donors' samples.

This clone showed up just once. The J gene is TRBJ1-2, the V gene TRBV11-3; 8 bases are shared with TRBD1. The V and J ends lost 0 bases and 8 bases, in that order; junction bases with no gene match: 11. The length of the CDR3 is 16 residues. Germline CDR1 SGHNT, CDR2 YENEEA. The CDR3 reads CASSLDPKTGDWGYTF. CDR3 in DNA: TGTGCCAGCAGCTTAGATCCCAAGACAGGGGACTGGGGCTACACCTTC.

V is TRBV7-8 and J is TRBJ2-7, with D uncertain. Germline CDR1 SGHVS, CDR2 FQNEAQ. The CDR3 has 17 residues. V was trimmed by 0 bases and J by 3 bases, leaving 18 bases between them. CDR3 protein: CASSLALSRVVFYEQYF. For the CDR3, the DNA is TGTGCCAGCAGCTTAGCGCTCTCCCGCGTCGTATTCTACGAGCAGTACTTC.

The rearrangement links TRBV6-5 to TRBJ1-1, with D hard to call. The germline CDR1 and CDR2 sequences are MNHEY and SVGAGI. Trimming took 0 bases from V and 5 from J, leaving 4 bases between them. The CDR3 is 12 residues long. The CDR3 DNA is TGTGCCAGCAGTTACTCGAGGACTGAAGCTTTCTTT. Residues: CASSYSRTEAFF.

The chain is built from TRBV7-2 and TRBJ1-3; D gene uncertain. From germline, CDR1 is SGHTA and CDR2 FQGNSA. This CDR3 has 16 residues. Deletions cut 1 base from V and 4 bases from J, with 14 bases between. The CDR3 DNA is TGTGCCAGCAGCTTAGTCTTTTCAGCTGAGGGAAACACCATATATTTT. It is translated as CASSLVFSAEGNTIYF.

The rearrangement links TRBV14 to TRBJ2-3; D is unresolved. The V gene's germline CDR1 is SGHDN and CDR2 FVKESK. V lost 0 bases and J 2 bases, leaving 12 bases between the germline ends. This CDR3 comprises 16 residues. For the CDR3, the DNA is TGTGCCAGCAGCCAAGAACGCGGACCTACCACAGATACGCAGTATTTT. Its translation: CASSQERGPTTDTQYF. The whole variable domain, filled in from reference TRBV14 and TRBJ2-3, reads EAGVTQFPSHSVIEKGQTVTLRCDPISGHDNLYWYRRVMGKEIKFLLHFVKESKQDESGMPNNRFLAERTGGTYSTLKVQPAELEDSGVYFCASSQERGPTTDTQYFGPGTRLTVL.

The CDR3 protein is CASSEGPGGLPQHF. CDR3 in DNA: TGTGCCAGCAGTGAAGGACCGGGCGGGCTGCCCCAGCATTTT. This rearrangement joins TRBV2 to TRBJ1-5, with no clear D. The CDR3 is made up of 14 amino acids. CDR1 is SNHLY and CDR2 is FYNNEI in the germline V gene. Trimming shortened V by 1 base and J by 9 bases, and 13 bases separated the two germline ends.

The chain has TRBV7-9 and TRBJ1-2; D uncertain. Germline V CDR1 and CDR2: SEHNR, FQNEAQ (reference sequence). The CDR3 totals 14 residues. Trimming shortened V by 5 bases and J by 0 bases, and 10 bases separated the two germline ends. CDR3 nucleotides: TGTGCCAGCAGCCCCGACACCGCTAACTATGGCTACACCTTC. It encodes CASSPDTANYGYTF.

V and J are TRBV5-4 and TRBJ2-5; D gene unclear. Looked up from germline, CDR1 is SGHNT and CDR2 is YYREEE (reference sequence). CDR3 size: 16 residues. The germline V and J ends were trimmed by 5 bases and 3 bases, with 20 bases remaining between them. CDR3 DNA: TGTGCCAGCAGTACCCGAACCACCCGTAAGGAAGAGACCCAGTACTTC. This translates into CASSTRTTRKEETQYF.

This clone was counted once. V is TRBV28 and J is TRBJ1-2; 9 bases fit TRBD1. The CDR3 is 14 residues long. V trimming: 5 bases; J trimming: 8 bases; junction bases outside the gene matches: 9. CDR1 is MDHEN and CDR2 is SYDVKM in the germline V gene. In nucleotides, the CDR3 is TGTGCCAGCAGTCTGAGGGGGACAGGGAGCGGCTACACCTTC. It specifies CASSLRGTGSGYTF.

This clone has just one count. The gene calls are TRBV5-1 and TRBJ1-2, with no clear D. Germline CDR1 and CDR2: SGHRS and YFSETQ. Deletions cut 5 bases from V and 3 bases from J, with 11 bases between. CDR3 length equals 13 residues. The CDR3 loop reads CASRKAGDYGYTF. CDR3 coding DNA: TGCGCCAGCAGAAAGGCAGGTGACTATGGCTACACCTTC.